This is a list of T cell receptor beta chains from one sample in a study of blood T cell repertoires in COVID-19. TCRdb's copy holds only in-frame clones and misses some; the assay was immunoSEQ multiplex PCR. In the table there are 95,000 to 120,000 clones, more than 80% of which are singletons. Sequenced: peripheral blood. Every receptor here comes from a woman aged 50 to 60 with acute or convalescent COVID-19. CDR3s include the opening cysteine and the closing phenylalanine or tryptophan. Fields, in order: D gene, J gene, clone size, V gene, CDR3 protein, CDR3 DNA. The D gene is left open where the match is weak. Clone size is shown for a subset of rows, as once, few, many or a class of expanded clone.

. TRBJ2-7 . TRBV6-5 CASSPVRDEQYF TGTGCCAGCAGCCCAGTCCGGGACGAGCAGTACTTC
. TRBJ2-2 . TRBV24-1 CATSDSPSTGELFF TGTGCCACCAGTGATAGCCCTAGCACCGGGGAGCTGTTTTTT
. TRBJ2-1 . TRBV19 CASTTGEGSGSNEQFF TGTGCCAGTACCACTGGGGAAGGTAGCGGATCCAATGAGCAGTTCTTC
. TRBJ2-4 . TRBV6-5 CASSYTRENIQYF TGTGCCAGCAGTTACACTAGGGAGAACATTCAGTACTTC
. TRBJ2-5 . TRBV9 CASSVAGGETQYF TGTGCCAGCAGCGTAGCAGGAGGGGAGACCCAGTACTTC
TRBD2 TRBJ2-1 . TRBV19 CASSLTSGVAEQFF TGTGCCAGTAGTTTGACTAGCGGGGTTGCTGAGCAGTTCTTC
. TRBJ1-1 . TRBV28 CASSGGVSTEAFF TGTGCCAGCTCTGGGGGGGTTAGCACTGAAGCTTTCTTT
. TRBJ1-1 . TRBV12-3/TRBV12-4 CATTGAEAFF TGTGCCACCACGGGGGCTGAAGCTTTCTTT
. TRBJ2-1 . TRBV2 CASSLARDEQFF TGTGCCAGCAGTTTGGCTCGTGATGAGCAGTTCTTC
. TRBJ1-1 few TRBV10-3 CAISENVGRGNTEAFF TGTGCCATCAGTGAAAACGTGGGCAGGGGAAACACTGAAGCTTTCTTT
TRBD2 TRBJ2-1 . TRBV7-9 CASSLAGGRAGNEQFF TGTGCCAGCAGCTTAGCGGGCGGGAGGGCCGGCAATGAGCAGTTCTTC
. TRBJ1-4 . TRBV19 CASSLQGSANEKLFF TGTGCCAGTAGTTTACAGGGCTCCGCTAATGAAAAACTGTTTTTT
. TRBJ1-3 . TRBV28 CASQSGNTIYF TGTGCCAGCCAATCTGGAAACACCATATATTTT
. TRBJ1-1 few TRBV19 CASSIVGRTEAFF TGTGCCAGTAGTATTGTGGGGCGGACTGAAGCTTTCTTT
. TRBJ2-5 . TRBV5-8 CASSLYRRETQYF TGTGCCAGCAGCTTATACAGAAGAGAGACCCAGTACTTC
. TRBJ2-4 . TRBV7-9 CASSLVGPDIQYF TGTGCCAGCAGCCTCGTTGGGCCGGACATTCAGTACTTC
. TRBJ2-3 . TRBV2 CASSRSSLIPSTDTQYF TGTGCCAGCAGCCGTTCTTCCCTTATTCCGAGCACAGATACGCAGTATTTT
TRBD1 TRBJ1-1 . TRBV13 CASSRQGRGEAFF TGTGCCAGCAGCCGACAGGGTCGAGGGGAAGCTTTCTTT
. TRBJ1-1 . TRBV4-1 CASSSRGITEAFF TGCGCCAGCAGCTCCCGGGGTATCACTGAAGCTTTCTTT
TRBD2 TRBJ2-3 . TRBV5-6 CASTAGAGGQDTQYF TGTGCCAGCACGGCGGGAGCGGGAGGGCAAGATACGCAGTATTTT
TRBD1 TRBJ2-7 . TRBV6-5 CASSSDRDYEQYF TGTGCCAGCAGTTCCGACAGGGACTACGAGCAGTACTTC
TRBD1 TRBJ1-2 . TRBV5-4 CASSLDRGLWGYTF TGTGCCAGCAGCCTTGACAGGGGGCTATGGGGCTACACCTTC
. TRBJ2-2 . TRBV11-3 CASSPGEAGELFF TGTGCCAGCAGCCCCGGCGAGGCCGGGGAGCTGTTTTTT
. TRBJ1-1 . TRBV5-1 CASSLGSRSNTEAFF TGCGCCAGCAGCTTGGGGTCTAGATCGAACACTGAAGCTTTCTTT
. TRBJ1-2 . TRBV4-1 CASSQEADTSPYGYTF TGCGCCAGCAGCCAAGAGGCCGACACGAGTCCCTATGGCTACACCTTC
. TRBJ2-3 . TRBV28 CASSSDHEGVTDTQYF TGTGCCAGCAGTTCCGACCACGAGGGGGTCACAGATACGCAGTATTTT
. TRBJ1-5 . TRBV4-1 CASSPGWGRQGQPQHF TGCGCCAGCAGCCCTGGATGGGGAAGGCAGGGTCAGCCCCAGCATTTT
. TRBJ1-4 . TRBV4-3 CASSQLTNEKLFF TGCGCCAGCAGCCAACTAACTAATGAAAAACTGTTTTTT
. TRBJ2-3 once TRBV25-1 CASSEEDSTDTQYF TGTGCCAGCAGTGAAGAGGATAGCACAGATACGCAGTATTTT
. TRBJ2-5 . TRBV5-6 CASSLAPGETQYF TGTGCCAGCAGCTTGGCCCCCGGGGAGACCCAGTACTTC
. TRBJ1-5 . TRBV2 CASKIGTGDQPQHF TGTGCCAGCAAAATTGGAACAGGAGATCAGCCCCAGCATTTT
. TRBJ2-2 once TRBV3-1/TRBV3-2 CASTPRRKTGELFF TGTGCCAGCACCCCGAGGCGGAAGACCGGGGAGCTGTTTTTT
. TRBJ2-5 once TRBV28 CALYQETQYF TGTGCCCTGTACCAAGAGACCCAGTACTTC
. TRBJ2-7 . TRBV4-1 CASSQRDLFEEQYF TGCGCCAGCAGCCAAAGGGACTTATTCGAAGAGCAGTACTTC
TRBD1 TRBJ1-2 once TRBV30 CAWSEGTGGYGYTF TGTGCCTGGAGTGAGGGGACAGGGGGCTATGGCTACACCTTC
. TRBJ2-7 . TRBV7-9 CASSLEGDEQYF TGTGCCAGCAGCTTAGAGGGAGACGAGCAGTACTTC
TRBD1 TRBJ2-7 . TRBV3-1/TRBV3-2 CASSGRTGTGKQYF TGTGCCAGCAGCGGACGGACGGGGACAGGGAAGCAGTACTTC
TRBD2 TRBJ2-1 . TRBV5-1 CASSPSGGSYNEQFF TGCGCCAGCAGCCCTAGCGGGGGATCCTACAATGAGCAGTTCTTC
TRBD2 TRBJ2-3 . TRBV10-1 CASSESSLRLAGKGTDTQYF TGCGCCAGCAGTGAGTCCTCCCTTCGACTAGCGGGGAAGGGGACAGATACGCAGTATTTT
TRBD1 TRBJ1-1 . TRBV5-1 CASSLGTGIFAEAFF TGCGCCAGCAGCTTGGGGACAGGGATTTTCGCTGAAGCTTTCTTT
TRBD2 TRBJ2-7 . TRBV7-6 CASSPSSGRSYEQYF TGTGCCAGCAGCCCATCTAGCGGGAGGTCCTACGAGCAGTACTTC
TRBD2 TRBJ2-7 . TRBV6-2/TRBV6-3 CASSPHLRETYEQYF TGTGCCAGCAGCCCCCATTTGCGGGAGACCTACGAGCAGTACTTC
. TRBJ2-1 . TRBV25-1 CASNFREDNEQFF TGTGCCAGCAACTTCCGAGAGGACAATGAGCAGTTCTTC
. TRBJ2-1 . TRBV2 CASTQGITEQFF TGTGCCAGCACCCAGGGGATCACCGAGCAGTTCTTC
. TRBJ2-7 . TRBV5-8 CASSFGARYEQYF TGTGCCAGCAGCTTTGGGGCCCGTTACGAGCAGTACTTC
. TRBJ2-1 once TRBV12-3/TRBV12-4 CASRNEIYNEQFF TGTGCCAGCAGAAATGAGATCTACAATGAGCAGTTCTTC
. TRBJ1-1 . TRBV30 CAWERIEAFF TGTGCCTGGGAGAGGATTGAAGCTTTCTTT
TRBD1 TRBJ1-6 . TRBV28 CASSYRQGGSYNSPLHF TGTGCCAGCAGTTATCGACAGGGAGGTTCCTATAATTCACCCCTCCACTTT
TRBD1 TRBJ2-7 . TRBV30 CAWEGQGSYEQYF TGTGCCTGGGAAGGACAGGGATCCTACGAGCAGTACTTC
. TRBJ2-1 . TRBV29-1 CSVGSGYLNEQFF TGCAGCGTAGGATCAGGGTATTTGAATGAGCAGTTCTTC
TRBD1 TRBJ2-2 once TRBV25-1 CASSGSSGGADTGELFF TGTGCCAGCAGTGGGTCCTCAGGGGGCGCAGACACCGGGGAGCTGTTTTTT
. TRBJ1-3 . TRBV6-5 CASSYEGNTIYF TGTGCCAGCAGTTACGAGGGAAACACCATATATTTT
. TRBJ2-7 many TRBV4-1 CASSQGLGGEQYF TGCGCCAGCAGCCAAGGCCTCGGGGGCGAGCAGTACTTC
. TRBJ1-2 once TRBV6-6 CASSFGQGGYTF TGTGCCAGCAGTTTCGGACAAGGCGGCTACACCTTC
. TRBJ1-5 . TRBV4-1 CASSQERGSSNQPQHF TGCGCCAGCAGCCAAGAAAGAGGCAGCTCTAATCAGCCCCAGCATTTT
TRBD1 TRBJ1-4 . TRBV28 CASSGRDSLNEKLFF TGTGCCAGCAGTGGCCGGGACAGCCTTAATGAAAAACTGTTTTTT
. TRBJ1-1 . TRBV6-1 CASSDPQGGRHTEAFF TGTGCCAGCAGTGACCCTCAAGGAGGGCGGCACACTGAAGCTTTCTTT
. TRBJ1-1 few TRBV24-1 CANTGKEAFF TGTGCCAATACGGGGAAAGAAGCTTTCTTT
TRBD1 TRBJ2-7 . TRBV28 CATTRTGTGPYEQYF TGTGCCACAACCCGGACCGGGACAGGCCCATACGAGCAGTACTTC
TRBD1 TRBJ2-1 . TRBV28 CASSSSHRGHNEQFF TGTGCCAGCAGTTCCAGCCACAGGGGTCACAATGAGCAGTTCTTC